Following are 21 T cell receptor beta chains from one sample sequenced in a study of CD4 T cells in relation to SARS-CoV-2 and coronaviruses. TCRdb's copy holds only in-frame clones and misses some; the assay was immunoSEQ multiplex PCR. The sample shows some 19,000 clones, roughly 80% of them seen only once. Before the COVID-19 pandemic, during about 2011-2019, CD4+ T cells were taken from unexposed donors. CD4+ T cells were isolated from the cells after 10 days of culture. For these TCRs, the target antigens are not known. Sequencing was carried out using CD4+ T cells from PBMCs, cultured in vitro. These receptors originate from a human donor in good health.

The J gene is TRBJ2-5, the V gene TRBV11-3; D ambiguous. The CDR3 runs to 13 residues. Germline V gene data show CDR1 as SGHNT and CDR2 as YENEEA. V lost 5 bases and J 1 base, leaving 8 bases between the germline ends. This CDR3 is CASSQPLQETQYF. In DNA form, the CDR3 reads TGTGCCAGCAGCCAACCCCTCCAAGAGACCCAGTACTTC. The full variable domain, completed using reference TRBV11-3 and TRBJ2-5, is EAGVVQSPRYKIIEKKQPVAFWCNPISGHNTLYWYLQNLGQGPELLIRYENEEAVDDSQLPKDRFSAERLKGVDSTLKIQPAELGDSAVYLCASSQPLQETQYFGPGTRLLVL.

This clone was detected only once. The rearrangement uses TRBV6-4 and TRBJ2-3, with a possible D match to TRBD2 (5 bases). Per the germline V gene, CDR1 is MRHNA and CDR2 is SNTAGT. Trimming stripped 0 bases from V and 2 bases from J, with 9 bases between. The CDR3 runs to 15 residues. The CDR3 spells CASSDSSGTTDTQYF. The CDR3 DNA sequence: TGTGCCAGCAGTGACTCCAGCGGAACCACAGATACGCAGTATTTT.

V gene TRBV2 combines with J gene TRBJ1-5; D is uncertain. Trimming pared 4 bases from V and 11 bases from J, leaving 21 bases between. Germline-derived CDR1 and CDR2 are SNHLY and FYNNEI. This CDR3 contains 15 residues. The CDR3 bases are TGTGCCAGCAGTGGACGTGCCGCGGAGATTGGTTCCCAGCATTTT. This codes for CASSGRAAEIGSQHF.

The CDR3 bases are TGTGCCATCAGTGAGTCCACCGGACAGGGCGCTCATGGCTACACCTTC. This codes for CAISESTGQGAHGYTF. The V call is TRBV10-3, the J call TRBJ1-2; TRBD1 aligns across 8 bases. J was trimmed by 6 bases and V by 0 bases; bases with no gene match: 9. CDR1 is ENHRY, CDR2 SYGVKD, per germline. This CDR3 region has 16 residues.

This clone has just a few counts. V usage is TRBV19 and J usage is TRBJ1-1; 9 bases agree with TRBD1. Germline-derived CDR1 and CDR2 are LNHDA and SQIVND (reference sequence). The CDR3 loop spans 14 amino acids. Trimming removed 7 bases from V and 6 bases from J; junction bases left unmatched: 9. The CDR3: CASKLHRTGAEAFF. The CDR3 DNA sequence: TGTGCCAGTAAGCTTCACCGGACAGGGGCTGAAGCTTTCTTT.

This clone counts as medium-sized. CDR3: CASSDNSGANVLTF. The CDR3 DNA reads TGTGCCAGCAGTGACAACTCTGGGGCCAACGTCCTGACTTTC. The V gene is TRBV6-4, the J gene TRBJ2-6; D remains ambiguous. CDR1 and CDR2 (germline): MRHNA, SNTAGT. The CDR3 is made up of 14 amino acids. Trimming left V 2 bases short and J 0 bases short, with 2 bases between.

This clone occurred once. The DNA of the CDR3 is TGTGCCAGCAGCGACGGATTTTATAGCGTAGAGACCCAGTACTTC. Encoded protein: CASSDGFYSVETQYF. V and J are TRBV5-5 and TRBJ2-5; weak D call: TRBD2 (5 bases). Germline V gene lookup returns CDR1 SGHKS and CDR2 YYEKEE (reference sequence). This CDR3 region has 15 residues. V shed 4 bases and J shed 4 bases, with 17 bases lying between them.

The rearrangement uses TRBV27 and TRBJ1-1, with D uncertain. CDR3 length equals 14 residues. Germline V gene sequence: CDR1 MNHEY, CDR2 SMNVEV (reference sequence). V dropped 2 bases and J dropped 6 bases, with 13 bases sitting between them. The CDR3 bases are TGTGCCAGCAGTTTACTGGAGTGGGGATCTGAAGCTTTCTTT. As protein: CASSLLEWGSEAFF.

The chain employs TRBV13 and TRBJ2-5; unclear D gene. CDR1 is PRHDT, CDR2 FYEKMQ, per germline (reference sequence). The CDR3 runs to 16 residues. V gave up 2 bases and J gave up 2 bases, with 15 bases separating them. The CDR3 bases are TGTGCCAGCAGCTTATTTTACAAAAGCAAACAAGAGACCCAGTACTTC. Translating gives CASSLFYKSKQETQYF.

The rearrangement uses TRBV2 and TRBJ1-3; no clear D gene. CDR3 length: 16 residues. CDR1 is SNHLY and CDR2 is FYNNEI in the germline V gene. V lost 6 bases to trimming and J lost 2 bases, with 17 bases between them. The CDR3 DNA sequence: TGTGCCAGCAGCCAAGATGGGATAGTCCCTGGAAACACCATATATTTT. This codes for CASSQDGIVPGNTIYF. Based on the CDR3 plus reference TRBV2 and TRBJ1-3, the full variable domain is EPEVTQTPSHQVTQMGQEVILRCVPISNHLYFYWYRQILGQKVEFLVSFYNNEISEKSEIFDDQFSVERPDGSNFTLKIRSTKLEDSAMYFCASSQDGIVPGNTIYFGEGSWLTVV.

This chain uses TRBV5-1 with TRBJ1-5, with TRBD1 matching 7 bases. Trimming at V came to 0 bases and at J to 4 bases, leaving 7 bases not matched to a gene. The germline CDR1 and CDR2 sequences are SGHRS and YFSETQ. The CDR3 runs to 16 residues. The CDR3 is CASSLDGRGENQPQHF. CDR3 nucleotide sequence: TGCGCCAGCAGCTTGGATGGCAGGGGGGAGAATCAGCCCCAGCATTTT.

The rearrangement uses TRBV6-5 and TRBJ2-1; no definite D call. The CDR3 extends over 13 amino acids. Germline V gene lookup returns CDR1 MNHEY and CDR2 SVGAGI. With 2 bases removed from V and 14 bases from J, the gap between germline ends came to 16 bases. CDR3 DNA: TGTGCCAGCAGTTACCGTGTCGAATCTCCAGAGTTCTTC. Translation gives CASSYRVESPEFF.

The CDR3 is CASRRTSGTLGQYF. Here the CDR3 DNA reads TGTGCCAGCAGGAGGACGAGCGGGACTTTGGGGCAGTACTTC. The chain recombines TRBV6-5 with TRBJ2-7; 7 bases agree with TRBD2. Germline V CDR1 and CDR2: MNHEY, SVGAGI. The CDR3 sequence is 14 residues long. Unmatched junction bases numbered 14, after V lost 6 bases and J lost 9 bases.

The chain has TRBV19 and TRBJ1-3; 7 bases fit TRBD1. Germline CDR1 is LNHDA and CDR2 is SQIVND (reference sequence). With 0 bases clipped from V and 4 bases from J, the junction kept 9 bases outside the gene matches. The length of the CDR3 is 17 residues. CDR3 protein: CASSIDRQGGGGNTIYF. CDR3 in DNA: TGTGCCAGTAGTATAGATCGACAGGGCGGAGGAGGAAACACCATATATTTT.

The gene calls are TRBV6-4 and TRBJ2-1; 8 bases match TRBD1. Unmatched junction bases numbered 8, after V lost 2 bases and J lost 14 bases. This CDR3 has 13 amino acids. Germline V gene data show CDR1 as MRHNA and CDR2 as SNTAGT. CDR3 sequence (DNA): TGTGCCAGCAGTGACACTCAACAGGGGGTGAAGTTCTTC. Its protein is CASSDTQQGVKFF.

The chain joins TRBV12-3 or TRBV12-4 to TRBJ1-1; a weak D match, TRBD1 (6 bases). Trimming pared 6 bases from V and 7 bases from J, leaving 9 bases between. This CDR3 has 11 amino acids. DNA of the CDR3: TGTGCCAGCAGGCGGACAGATGAAGCTTTCTTT. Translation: CASRRTDEAFF.

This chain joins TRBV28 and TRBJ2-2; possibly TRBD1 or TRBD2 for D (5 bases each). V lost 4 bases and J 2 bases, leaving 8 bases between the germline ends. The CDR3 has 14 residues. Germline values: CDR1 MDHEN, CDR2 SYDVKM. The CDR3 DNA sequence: TGTGCCAGCAGTTGGGGACGCAACACCGGGGAGCTGTTTTTT. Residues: CASSWGRNTGELFF.

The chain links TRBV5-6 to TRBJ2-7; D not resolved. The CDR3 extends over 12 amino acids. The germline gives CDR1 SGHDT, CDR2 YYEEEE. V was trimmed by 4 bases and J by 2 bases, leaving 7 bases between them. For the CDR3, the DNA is TGTGCCAGCAGCCGCTTGGCCTACGAGCAGTACTTC. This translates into CASSRLAYEQYF.

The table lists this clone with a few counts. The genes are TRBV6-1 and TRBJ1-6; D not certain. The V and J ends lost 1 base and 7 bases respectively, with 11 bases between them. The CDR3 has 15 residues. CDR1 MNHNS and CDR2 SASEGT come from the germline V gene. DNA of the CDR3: TGTGCCAGCAGTGAAGAAAAAGATCGGAATTCACCCCTCCACTTT. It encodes CASSEEKDRNSPLHF.

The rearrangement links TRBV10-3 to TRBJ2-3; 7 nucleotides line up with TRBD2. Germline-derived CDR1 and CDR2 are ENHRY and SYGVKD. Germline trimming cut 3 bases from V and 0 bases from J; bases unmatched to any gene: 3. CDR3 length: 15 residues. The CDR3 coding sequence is TGTGCCATCAGTGACCTAGCGGATAGCACAGATACGCAGTATTTT. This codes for CAISDLADSTDTQYF.

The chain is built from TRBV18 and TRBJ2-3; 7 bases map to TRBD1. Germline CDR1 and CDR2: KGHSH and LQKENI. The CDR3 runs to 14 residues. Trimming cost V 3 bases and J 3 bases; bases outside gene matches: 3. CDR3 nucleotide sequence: TGTGCCAGCTCACCGGGACAGCAAACAGATACGCAGTATTTT. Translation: CASSPGQQTDTQYF.